This T cell receptor beta chain is drawn from a study of blood T cell repertoires in COVID-19. V was shortened by 5 bases and J by 4 bases, with 11 bases between the two germline ends. Germline CDR1 is SGHTA and CDR2 is FQGNSA. CDR3 length: 13 residues. Clones were read by immunoSEQ multiplex PCR, and TCRdb kept only the in-frame ones, dropping some. The table includes 65,000 to 90,000 clones, 75% to 90% detected once. The chain employs TRBV7-2 and TRBJ2-5; TRBD1 is a possible D gene (6 bases). The sample consisted of peripheral blood. This TCR was recovered from a man older than 75 with active or convalescent COVID-19. The CDR3: CASSQGSGETQYF. CDR3 DNA sequence: TGTGCCAGCAGCCAGGGGTCCGGAGAGACCCAGTACTTC.